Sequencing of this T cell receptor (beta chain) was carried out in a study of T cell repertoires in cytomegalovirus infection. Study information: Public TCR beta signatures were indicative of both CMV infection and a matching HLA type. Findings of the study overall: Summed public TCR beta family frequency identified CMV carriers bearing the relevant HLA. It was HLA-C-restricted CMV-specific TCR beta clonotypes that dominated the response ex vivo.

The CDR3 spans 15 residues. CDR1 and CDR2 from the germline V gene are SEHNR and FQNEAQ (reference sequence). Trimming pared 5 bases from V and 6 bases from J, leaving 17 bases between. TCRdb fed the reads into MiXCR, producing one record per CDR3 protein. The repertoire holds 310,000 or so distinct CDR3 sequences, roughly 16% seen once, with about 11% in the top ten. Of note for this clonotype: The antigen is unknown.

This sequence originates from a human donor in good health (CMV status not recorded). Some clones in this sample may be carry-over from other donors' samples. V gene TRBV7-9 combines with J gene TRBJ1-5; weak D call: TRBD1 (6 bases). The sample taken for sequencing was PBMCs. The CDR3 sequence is CASSNTQGSAQPQHF. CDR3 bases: TGTGCCAGCAGCAACACCCAGGGGTCGGCTCAGCCCCAGCATTTT.